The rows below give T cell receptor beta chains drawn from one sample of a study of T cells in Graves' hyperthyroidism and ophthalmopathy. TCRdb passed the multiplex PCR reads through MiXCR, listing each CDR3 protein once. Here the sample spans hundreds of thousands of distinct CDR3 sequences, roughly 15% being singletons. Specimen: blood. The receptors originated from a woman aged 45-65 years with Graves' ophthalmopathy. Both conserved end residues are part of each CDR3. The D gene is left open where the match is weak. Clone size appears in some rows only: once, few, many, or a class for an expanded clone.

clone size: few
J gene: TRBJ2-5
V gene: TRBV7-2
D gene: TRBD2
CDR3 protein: CASSLDLAGGFQETQYF
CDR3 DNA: TGTGCCAGCAGCTTAGATCTAGCGGGAGGCTTCCAAGAGACCCAGTACTTC

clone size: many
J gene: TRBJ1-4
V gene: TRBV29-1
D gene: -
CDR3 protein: CSVDPVGPKDEKLFF
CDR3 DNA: TGCAGCGTTGACCCGGTTGGGCCCAAGGATGAAAAACTGTTTTTT

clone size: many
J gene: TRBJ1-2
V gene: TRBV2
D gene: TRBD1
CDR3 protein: CASRGDRGPDGYTF
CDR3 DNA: TGTGCCAGCAGGGGGGACAGGGGGCCCGATGGCTACACCTTC

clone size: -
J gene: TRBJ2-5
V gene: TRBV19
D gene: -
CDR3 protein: CASKTAGQETQYF
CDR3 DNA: TGTGCCAGTAAAACAGCAGGTCAAGAGACCCAGTACTTC

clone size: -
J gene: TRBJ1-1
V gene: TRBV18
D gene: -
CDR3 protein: CASSPPSGPQITEAFF
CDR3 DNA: TGTGCCAGCTCACCACCGTCGGGCCCCCAGATCACTGAAGCTTTCTTT

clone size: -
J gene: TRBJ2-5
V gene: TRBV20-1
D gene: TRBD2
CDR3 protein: CSANGGRKETQYF
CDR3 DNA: TGCAGTGCGAATGGCGGGAGGAAGGAGACCCAGTACTTC

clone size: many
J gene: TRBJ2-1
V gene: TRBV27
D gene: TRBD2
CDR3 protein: CASKPQLAGGAFEQFF
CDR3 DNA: TGTGCCAGCAAACCGCAACTAGCGGGAGGAGCATTTGAGCAGTTCTTC

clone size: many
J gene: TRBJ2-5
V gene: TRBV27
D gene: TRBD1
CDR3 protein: CASSSRTGKLKETQYF
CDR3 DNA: TGTGCCAGCAGTTCCCGGACAGGGAAGCTAAAAGAGACCCAGTACTTC

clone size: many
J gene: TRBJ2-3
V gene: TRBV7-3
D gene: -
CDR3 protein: CASSLQGYRTDTQYF
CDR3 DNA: TGTGCCAGCAGCTTACAAGGGTACCGCACAGATACGCAGTATTTT

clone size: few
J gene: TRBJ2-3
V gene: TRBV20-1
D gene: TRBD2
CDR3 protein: CSAREGNGRPDTQYF
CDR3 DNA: TGCAGTGCTAGAGAGGGCAACGGGAGGCCAGATACGCAGTATTTT

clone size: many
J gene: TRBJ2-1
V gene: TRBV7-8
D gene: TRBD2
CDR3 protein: CASSLWGTRAYNEQFF
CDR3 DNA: TGTGCCAGCAGCTTATGGGGGACTAGGGCCTACAATGAGCAGTTCTTC

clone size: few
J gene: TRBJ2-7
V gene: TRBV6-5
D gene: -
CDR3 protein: CASSYSSSHLTYEQYF
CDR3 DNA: TGTGCCAGCAGTTACTCTTCGTCCCATTTAACCTACGAGCAGTACTTC

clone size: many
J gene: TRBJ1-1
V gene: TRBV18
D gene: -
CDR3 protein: CASSNQANTEAFF
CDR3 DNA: TGTGCCAGCTCGAACCAAGCGAACACTGAAGCTTTCTTT

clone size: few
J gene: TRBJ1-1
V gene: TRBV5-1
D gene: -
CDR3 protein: CASSLLYRGRTEAFF
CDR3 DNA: TGCGCCAGCAGCTTGCTATATCGGGGCCGCACTGAAGCTTTCTTT

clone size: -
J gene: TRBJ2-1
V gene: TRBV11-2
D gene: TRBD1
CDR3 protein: CASSDRGEQFF
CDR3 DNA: TGTGCCAGCAGCGACAGGGGTGAGCAGTTCTTC